The T cell receptor beta chain described here comes from a study of blood T cell repertoires in COVID-19. Original handling: Researchers report that nucleated cell counts were estimated from reference gene primer amplification. Only in-frame clones appear in the TCRdb table, and some are missing; sequencing was by immunoSEQ multiplex PCR. The V and J calls and the clone size are those of that table, but D and trimming were determined from the DNA. The table has 210,000 or so clones, roughly four fifths seen once. This CDR3 is 14 amino acids long. From germline, CDR1 is SEHNR and CDR2 FQNEAQ (reference sequence). Deletions cut 2 bases from V and 3 bases from J, with 10 bases between. This clone is a singleton in its sample. Enrollment of patients from Seattle took place during active infection, with longitudinal follow-up.

The chain uses TRBV7-9 and TRBJ1-1, with TRBD1 as a possible D gene (6 bases). The specimen sequenced was peripheral blood. The clonotype was recovered from an elderly woman with COVID-19, enrolled during active disease. The CDR3 loop is CASSLTQGDTEAFF. For the CDR3, the DNA is TGTGCCAGCAGCTTAACACAGGGAGACACTGAAGCTTTCTTT.